Below, 7 T cell receptor beta chains from the same sample are listed, as sequenced in a study of T-cell memory formation after mild COVID-19. One entry per CDR3 protein, called by TCRdb with MiXCR from the 5' RACE reads. The sample records approximately 410,000 distinct CDR3 sequences, around a quarter being singletons. Material for sequencing was PBMCs or a T cell subset sorted from them (not recorded which). The source is an adult woman who had mild COVID-19 (a few samples of this study predate the infection). Cell type and time point are not known.

The CDR3 region is CSAPSFGSNEQFF. The CDR3 bases are TGCAGTGCCCCATCCTTCGGGTCCAATGAGCAGTTCTTC. This chain links TRBV20-1 with TRBJ2-1; D is unclear. V shed 6 bases and J shed 6 bases, with 15 bases lying between them. CDR1 DFQATT and CDR2 SNEGSKA come from the germline V gene (reference sequence). This CDR3 comprises 13 residues.

The chain employs TRBV7-9 and TRBJ2-5; D uncertain. The V gene's germline CDR1 is SEHNR and CDR2 FQNEAQ (reference sequence). The CDR3 spans 13 residues. V lost 7 bases to trimming and J lost 2 bases, with 11 bases between them. The DNA of the CDR3 is TGTGCCAGCACCGCGCGTAATCAAGAGACCCAGTACTTC. It codes for CASTARNQETQYF.

The table lists this clonotype with a count of one. J is TRBJ2-1 and V is TRBV12-5; possibly TRBD1 for D (6 bases). CDR3 size: 15 residues. The germline gives CDR1 LGHNT, CDR2 FRNRAP. The ends were cut back, 6 bases at V and 9 bases at J, with 21 bases in the middle. In DNA form, the CDR3 reads TGTGCTAGTGGCTATATACAGGGACCGCAAACTGAGCAGTTCTTC. Translating it yields CASGYIQGPQTEQFF. The entire variable domain, with the rest obtained from reference TRBV12-5 and TRBJ2-1, is as follows: DARVTQTPRHKVTEMGQEVTMRCQPILGHNTVFWYRQTMMQGLELLAYFRNRAPLDDSGMPKDRFSAEMPDATLATLKIQPSEPRDSAVYFCASGYIQGPQTEQFFGPGTRLTVL.

V usage is TRBV9 and J usage is TRBJ2-3, with D perhaps matching TRBD2 (5 bases). Germline CDR1 reads SGDLS; CDR2 reads YYNGEE. The germline V and J ends were trimmed by 2 bases and 3 bases, with 13 bases remaining between them. The CDR3 spans 15 residues. The CDR3 DNA reads as TGTGCCAGCAGCGTGGGTCTAGCTAGAACAGATACGCAGTATTTT. Amino acids: CASSVGLARTDTQYF.

The chain combines TRBV11-1 with TRBJ2-7, with D unresolved. CDR1 SGHAT and CDR2 FQDESV come from the germline V gene (reference sequence). The ends were cut back, 1 base at V and 4 bases at J, with 20 bases in the middle. This CDR3 has 17 residues. The CDR3 bases are TGTGCCAGCAGCTTAGTGTTGGCGGACCCAATTTTTTACGAGCAGTACTTC. Protein product: CASSLVLADPIFYEQYF.

This clonotype was seen only a few times. The chain links TRBV6-5 to TRBJ2-2, with D possibly being TRBD1 or TRBD2 (6 bases each). The V gene's germline CDR1 is MNHEY and CDR2 SVGAGI. V lost 0 bases to trimming and J lost 3 bases, with 11 bases between them. The CDR3 is 16 amino acids. Here the CDR3 reads CASSYSSGGYTGELFF. The CDR3 nucleotides read TGTGCCAGCAGTTACTCGTCCGGGGGCTACACCGGGGAGCTGTTTTTT.

This chain joins TRBV12-3 or TRBV12-4 and TRBJ2-2; D not resolved. V was clipped by 3 bases and J by 5 bases, with 10 bases between them. This CDR3 has 14 residues. CDR3 sequence: CASSFIGPTGELFF. CDR3 in DNA: TGTGCCAGCAGTTTCATAGGGCCGACCGGGGAGCTGTTTTTT.